Following are 19 T cell receptor beta chains from one sample sequenced in a study of shared clonotypes between healthy human individuals. In the naive CD8 group, cells lacked CD45RO and were positively selected for CCR7, so terminally differentiated effector memory CD45RA+ cells were left out. Profiling relied on immunoSEQ multiplex PCR, and the TCRdb table lists in-frame clones only, not all of them. This table has fewer than 700,000 clones, 85% to 95% appearing once. The sequenced material came from naive CD8+ T cells sorted from blood. Source of these receptors: a woman aged 25 to 39 in good health.

Worth noting for this clone: An end of the junction differs from the germline gene, which may be a read error. The J gene is TRBJ2-6, the V gene TRBV13; D uncertain. There are 14 residues in the CDR3. Germline CDR1 reads PRHDT; CDR2 reads FYEKMQ (reference sequence). In DNA, the CDR3 is TGTGCCAGCAACTTAGGGTCTGGGGCCAACGTCCTGACTTTC. It translates to CASNLGSGANVLTF.

This sequence joins TRBV27 and TRBJ2-1; 7 bases are shared with TRBD1. The trim removed 3 bases at V and 6 bases at J, leaving 14 bases unmatched. The CDR3 extends over 17 amino acids. Germline V gene lookup returns CDR1 MNHEY and CDR2 SMNVEV (reference sequence). CDR3 sequence reads: CASSLTGFDVLGNEQFF. The CDR3 coding sequence is TGTGCCAGCAGTTTGACAGGGTTCGACGTTTTGGGCAATGAGCAGTTCTTC.

The chain employs TRBV29-1 and TRBJ2-5; D remains ambiguous. The assigned J gene may be wrong: the sequence end matches TRBJ2-7 better. CDR3 length equals 13 residues. Germline V gives CDR1 SQVTM, CDR2 ANQGSEA. The CDR3 nucleotides are TGCAGCGTTGTACGGCAGGATTCCTACGAGCAGTACTTC. Translated: CSVVRQDSYEQYF.

In its sample, this clone was seen once. CDR3 nucleotide sequence: TGTGCCAGCAGTTTTAATGGACTAGCAGTCGATGAGCAGTTCTTC. Translation: CASSFNGLAVDEQFF. The gene calls are TRBV28 and TRBJ2-1; 8 bases fit TRBD2. Germline V gene data show CDR1 as MDHEN and CDR2 as SYDVKM. Germline trimming cut 3 bases from V and 8 bases from J; bases unmatched to any gene: 9. The CDR3 is 15 amino acids.

The chain is built from TRBV29-1 and TRBJ1-1; D unclear. Germline CDR1 is SQVTM and CDR2 is ANQGSEA. This CDR3 is built from 12 residues. V lost 0 bases and J 7 bases, leaving 9 bases between the germline ends. The CDR3 DNA is TGCAGCGTTGAAGATATTTCAGGTGAAGCTTTCTTT. It specifies CSVEDISGEAFF.

The chain links TRBV30 to TRBJ2-1; 8 bases line up with TRBD1. The J segment lost 8 bases and the V segment lost 7 bases, leaving 10 bases of the junction unmatched. This CDR3 is built from 13 residues. Germline V gene data show CDR1 as GTSNPN and CDR2 as SVGIG (reference sequence). The CDR3: CALMTGEQDEQFF. The CDR3, as DNA: TGTGCCTTGATGACAGGGGAACAGGATGAGCAGTTCTTC.

Details on this clone: This same CDR3 is encoded by further DNA sequences in the sample. The J gene is TRBJ2-2, the V gene TRBV7-9, with D unresolved. V lost 1 base and J 5 bases, leaving 5 bases between the germline ends. Germline V lookup: CDR1 SEHNR, CDR2 FQNEAQ (reference sequence). This CDR3 comprises 13 residues. CDR3 nucleotides: TGTGCCAGCAGCTTAGGATCAACCGGGGAGCTGTTTTTT. Translating it yields CASSLGSTGELFF.

V is TRBV19 and J is TRBJ2-7; 12 bases map to TRBD1. Losses at the gene ends were 5 bases for V and 1 base for J; bases not matched to a gene: 3. Germline V CDR1 and CDR2: LNHDA, SQIVND (reference sequence). This CDR3 contains 15 residues. The CDR3 region has the DNA TGTGCCAGTAGTGCGGGACAGGGGGCGTCCTACGAGCAGTACTTC. Its protein is CASSAGQGASYEQYF.

This chain's CDR3 is CASSTLGSTSTDTQYF. The CDR3 nucleotides read TGTGCCAGTAGTACCCTGGGGTCAACAAGCACAGATACGCAGTATTTT. The V gene is TRBV19, the J gene TRBJ2-3; no clear D. Germline-derived CDR1 and CDR2 are LNHDA and SQIVND (reference sequence). The CDR3 length is 16 residues. The V gene lost 4 bases and the J gene lost 0 bases, with 14 bases spanning the gap.

The chain has TRBV27 and TRBJ1-2; no definite D call. The germline V gene has CDR1 MNHEY and CDR2 SMNVEV (reference sequence). CDR3 length: 14 residues. V gave up 6 bases and J gave up 3 bases, with 14 bases separating them. CDR3 residues: CASRNIDGHYGYTF. CDR3 nucleotide sequence: TGTGCCAGCAGAAATATCGACGGTCACTATGGCTACACCTTC.

The chain recombines TRBV19 with TRBJ2-5; maybe TRBD2 (5 bases). Near its end, the DNA agrees better with TRBJ2-7, so the J call may be wrong. CDR1 and CDR2 from the germline V gene are LNHDA and SQIVND (reference sequence). The CDR3 sequence is 16 residues long. The CDR3 reads CASSGPEALHTYEQYF. DNA of the CDR3: TGTGCCAGTAGTGGGCCGGAGGCCCTACATACTTACGAGCAGTACTTC.

CDR3 DNA: TGTGCCACCAGTACAAGCGGGAGCACCGGGGAGCTGTTTTTT. The encoded protein is CATSTSGSTGELFF. V usage is TRBV15 and J usage is TRBJ2-2; 8 bases are shared with TRBD2. This CDR3 has 14 amino acids. Germline V gene sequence: CDR1 LNHNV, CDR2 YYDKDF (reference sequence). J lost 4 bases, V lost 6 bases, and 4 bases had no gene match.

The chain joins TRBV5-7 to TRBJ1-5; 7 bases are shared with TRBD1. TRBV5-7 is treated as an ORF (open reading frame) with a function not yet certain. CDR3 length: 16 amino acids. Losses at the gene ends were 8 bases for V and 6 bases for J; bases not matched to a gene: 17. The CDR3 sequence is CARRGGPTGYAQPQHF. Here the CDR3 DNA reads TGTGCCAGGAGGGGCGGTCCGACAGGGTACGCTCAGCCCCAGCATTTT.

The chain uses TRBV18 and TRBJ2-7; 9 bases agree with TRBD2. The CDR3 has 13 residues. In germline, CDR1 is KGHSH, CDR2 LQKENI. Trimming took 3 bases from V and 5 from J; bases not matched to a gene: 2. The CDR3 sequence: CASSPGLANEQYF. The CDR3 bases are TGTGCCAGCTCACCGGGACTAGCTAACGAGCAGTACTTC.

The chain links TRBV11-2 to TRBJ2-7; 9 positions match TRBD2. This CDR3 contains 17 residues. Unmatched junction bases numbered 8, after V lost 1 base and J lost 1 base. Germline assignment: CDR1 SGHAT and CDR2 FQNNGV. The CDR3 region is CASSLARRLAESYEQYF. As DNA, the CDR3 is TGTGCCAGCAGCTTAGCAAGGCGACTAGCGGAATCCTACGAGCAGTACTTC.

The rearrangement uses TRBV11-3 and TRBJ2-7, with D tentatively TRBD1 (6 bases). Trimming took 5 bases from V and 3 from J, leaving 11 bases between them. Looked up from germline, CDR1 is SGHNT and CDR2 is YENEEA. The CDR3 consists of 13 residues. The CDR3 nucleotides are TGTGCCAGCAGCCACAGGGTTAACTACGAGCAGTACTTC. It is translated as CASSHRVNYEQYF.

The chain recombines TRBV5-6 with TRBJ2-7, with a weak D call TRBD2 (7 bases). The CDR3 consists of 13 residues. V lost 3 bases to trimming and J lost 5 bases, with 12 bases between them. Germline CDR1 SGHDT, CDR2 YYEEEE. CDR3 in amino acids: CASSSRGADEQYF. The CDR3 DNA sequence: TGTGCCAGCAGCTCACGGGGGGCTGACGAGCAGTACTTC. The entire variable domain, with the rest obtained from reference TRBV5-6 and TRBJ2-7, is as follows: DAGVTQSPTHLIKTRGQQVTLRCSPKSGHDTVSWYQQALGQGPQFIFQYYEEEERQRGNFPDRFSGHQFPNYSSELNVNALLLGDSALYLCASSSRGADEQYFGPGTRLTVT.

The chain uses TRBV19 and TRBJ2-5, with 9 bases matching TRBD1. This CDR3 contains 14 residues. Germline V gene data show CDR1 as LNHDA and CDR2 as SQIVND (reference sequence). V lost 5 bases to trimming and J lost 7 bases; unmatched junction nucleotides: 8. CDR3 sequence: CASSPGDRAATQYF. CDR3 bases: TGTGCCAGTAGTCCAGGGGACAGGGCCGCGACCCAGTACTTC. Variable domain in full (rest from reference TRBV19 and TRBJ2-5): DGGITQSPKYLFRKEGQNVTLSCEQNLNHDAMYWYRQDPGQGLRLIYYSQIVNDFQKGDIAEGYSVSREKKESFPLTVTSAQKNPTAFYLCASSPGDRAATQYFGPGTRLLVL.

The chain is built from TRBV27 and TRBJ2-7; TRBD1 or TRBD2 may be the D gene (6 bases each). The CDR3 is 15 residues long. V was clipped by 0 bases and J by 1 base, with 10 bases between them. Germline V gene lookup returns CDR1 MNHEY and CDR2 SMNVEV (reference sequence). The CDR3 bases are TGTGCCAGCAGTTTATCCAGGGGAGGATCCTACGAGCAGTACTTC. It yields the protein CASSLSRGGSYEQYF.